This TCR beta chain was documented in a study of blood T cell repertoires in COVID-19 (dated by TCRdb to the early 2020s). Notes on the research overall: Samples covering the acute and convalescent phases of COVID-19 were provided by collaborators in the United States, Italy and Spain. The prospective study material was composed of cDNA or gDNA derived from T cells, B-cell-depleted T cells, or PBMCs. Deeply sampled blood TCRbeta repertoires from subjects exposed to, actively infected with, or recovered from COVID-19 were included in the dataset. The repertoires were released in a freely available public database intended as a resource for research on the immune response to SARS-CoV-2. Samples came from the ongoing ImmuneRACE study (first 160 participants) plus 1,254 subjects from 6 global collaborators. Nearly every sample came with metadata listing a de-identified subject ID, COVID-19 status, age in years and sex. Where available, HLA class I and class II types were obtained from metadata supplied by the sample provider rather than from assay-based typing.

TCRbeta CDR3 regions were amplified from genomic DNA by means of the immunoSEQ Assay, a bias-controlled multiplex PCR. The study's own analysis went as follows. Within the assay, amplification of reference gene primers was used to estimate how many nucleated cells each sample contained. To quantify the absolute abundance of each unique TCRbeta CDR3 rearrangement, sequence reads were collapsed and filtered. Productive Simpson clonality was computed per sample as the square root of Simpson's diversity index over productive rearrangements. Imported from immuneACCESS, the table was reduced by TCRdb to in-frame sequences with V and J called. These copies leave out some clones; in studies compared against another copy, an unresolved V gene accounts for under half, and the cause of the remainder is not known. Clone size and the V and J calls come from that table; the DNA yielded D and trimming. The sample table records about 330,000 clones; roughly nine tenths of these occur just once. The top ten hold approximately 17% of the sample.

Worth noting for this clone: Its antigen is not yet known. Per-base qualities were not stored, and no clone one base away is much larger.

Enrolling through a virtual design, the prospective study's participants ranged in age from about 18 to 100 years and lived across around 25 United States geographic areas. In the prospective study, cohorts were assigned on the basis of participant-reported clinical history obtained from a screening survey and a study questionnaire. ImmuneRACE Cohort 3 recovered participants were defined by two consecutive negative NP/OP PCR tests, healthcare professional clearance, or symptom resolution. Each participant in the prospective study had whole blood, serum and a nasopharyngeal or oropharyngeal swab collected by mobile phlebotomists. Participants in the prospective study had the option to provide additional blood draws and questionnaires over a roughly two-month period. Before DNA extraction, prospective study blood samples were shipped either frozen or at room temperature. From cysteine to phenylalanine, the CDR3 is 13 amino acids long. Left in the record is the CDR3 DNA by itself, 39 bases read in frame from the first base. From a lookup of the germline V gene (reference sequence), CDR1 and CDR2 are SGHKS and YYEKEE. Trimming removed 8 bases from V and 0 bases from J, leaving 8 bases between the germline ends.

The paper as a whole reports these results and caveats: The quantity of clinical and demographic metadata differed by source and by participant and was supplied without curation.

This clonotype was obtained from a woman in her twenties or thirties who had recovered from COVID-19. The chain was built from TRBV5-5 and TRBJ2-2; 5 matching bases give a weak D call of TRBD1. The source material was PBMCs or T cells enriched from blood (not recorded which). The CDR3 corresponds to CASSTANTGELFF. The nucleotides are TGTGCCAGTTCGACAGCGAACACCGGGGAGCTGTTTTTT. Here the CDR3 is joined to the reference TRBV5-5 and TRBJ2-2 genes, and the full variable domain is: DAGVTQSPTHLIKTRGQQVTLRCSPISGHKSVSWYQQVLGQGPQFIFQYYEKEERGRGNFPDRFSARQFPNYSSELNVNALLLGDSALYLCASSTANTGELFFGEGSRLTVL.